Described below is a single T cell receptor beta chain sequence and its context. Different DNA sequences within this sample yield the same CDR3. Repertoires were generated with immunoSEQ multiplex PCR, while TCRdb's copy carries only in-frame clones and drops some. This sample has some 400,000 clones, with roughly 90% found just once. These data originate in a study of blood T cell repertoires in COVID-19. The V and J ends lost 2 bases and 3 bases respectively, with 7 bases between them. Looked up from germline, CDR1 is SGHTA and CDR2 is FQGNSA. The CDR3 is 13 residues long. This receptor was obtained from a woman aged 40 to 50 who had been exposed to COVID-19. This rearrangement joins TRBV7-2 to TRBJ1-1, with D possibly being TRBD1 (6 bases). The sample consisted of PBMCs or T cells enriched from blood (not recorded which). The CDR3 is CASSLQGYTEAFF. The CDR3 nucleotides read TGTGCCAGCAGCTTACAGGGGTACACTGAAGCTTTCTTT.